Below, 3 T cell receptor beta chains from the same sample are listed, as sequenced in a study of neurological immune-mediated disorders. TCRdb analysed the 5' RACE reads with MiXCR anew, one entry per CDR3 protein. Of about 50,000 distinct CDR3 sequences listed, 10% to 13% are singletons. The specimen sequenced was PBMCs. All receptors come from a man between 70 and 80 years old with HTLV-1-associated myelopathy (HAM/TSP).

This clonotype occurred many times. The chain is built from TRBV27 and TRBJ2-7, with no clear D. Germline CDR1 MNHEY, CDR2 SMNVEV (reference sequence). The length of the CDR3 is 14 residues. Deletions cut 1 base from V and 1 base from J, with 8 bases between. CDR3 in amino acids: CASSLYYRSYEQYF. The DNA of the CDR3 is TGTGCCAGCAGTTTATATTACAGATCCTACGAGCAGTACTTC.

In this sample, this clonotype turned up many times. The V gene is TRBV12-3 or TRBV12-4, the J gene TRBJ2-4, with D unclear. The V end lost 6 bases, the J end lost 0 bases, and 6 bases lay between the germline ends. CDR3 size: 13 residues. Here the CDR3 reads CASRSIAKNIQYF. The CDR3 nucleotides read TGTGCCAGCAGGTCTATAGCCAAAAACATTCAGTACTTC.

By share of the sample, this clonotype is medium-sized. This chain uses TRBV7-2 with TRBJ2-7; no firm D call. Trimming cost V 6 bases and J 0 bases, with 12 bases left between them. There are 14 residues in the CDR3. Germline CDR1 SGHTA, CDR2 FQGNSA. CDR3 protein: CASSPGRSSYEQYF. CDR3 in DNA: TGTGCCAGCAGTCCCGGACGGTCCTCCTACGAGCAGTACTTC.